The sequence of this TCR beta chain was determined in a study of chemoradiotherapy in HPV16-positive cancers. The CDR3 is made up of 12 amino acids. The V end lost 2 bases, the J end lost 7 bases, and 8 bases lay between the germline ends. Germline values: CDR1 ENHRY, CDR2 SYGVKD. Method: immunoSEQ multiplex PCR; TCRdb's copy keeps in-frame clones and lacks some. The sample lists about 6,500 clones, about 93% seen once, with roughly 1.8% in the top ten. This TCR derives from a human donor with HPV-associated anogenital cancer. The chain uses TRBV10-3 and TRBJ2-5; tentatively, D is TRBD1 (5 bases). Sample: blood, taken from a patient who underwent chemoradiotherapy. This CDR3 reads CAISEGTGTQYF. The CDR3 coding sequence is TGTGCCATCAGTGAGGGAACAGGGACCCAGTACTTC.